Shown below are 8 T cell receptor beta chains from a single sample sequenced in a study of T cell responses to AZD1222 COVID-19 vaccine. Profiled with immunoSEQ multiplex PCR; TCRdb holds only in-frame clones, not every one. Of around 180,000 clones in the sample, roughly 94% were seen once. The sequenced sample was peripheral blood, obtained 28 days after the second AZD1222 dose. The receptors were sampled from an adult who received the AZD1222 COVID-19 vaccine.

V and J are TRBV5-4 and TRBJ1-1, with D hard to call. V was clipped by 4 bases and J by 0 bases, with 13 bases between them. Germline lookup yields CDR1 SGHNT and CDR2 YYREEE (reference sequence). The CDR3 runs 15 residues. The CDR3 coding sequence is TGTGCCAGCAGCACGGCCCAGAATTTGAACACTGAAGCTTTCTTT. Translating gives CASSTAQNLNTEAFF.

V is TRBV9 and J is TRBJ2-5; possible D gene TRBD2, 5 bases. Per the germline V gene, CDR1 is SGDLS and CDR2 is YYNGEE. Trimming pared 0 bases from V and 5 bases from J, leaving 14 bases between. There are 15 residues in the CDR3. In DNA form, the CDR3 reads TGTGCCAGCAGCGTAGCTTCCTCGGGCGGGGAGACCCAGTACTTC. Translation gives CASSVASSGGETQYF.

The chain is built from TRBV19 and TRBJ2-5; 9 positions match TRBD2. Germline V gives CDR1 LNHDA, CDR2 SQIVND (reference sequence). This CDR3 has 14 residues. The ends lost 5 bases at V and 4 bases at J; junction bases unmatched: 5. CDR3 region: CASSRLAVGETQYF. The CDR3 bases are TGTGCCAGTAGTCGACTAGCGGTGGGAGAGACCCAGTACTTC.

This clone appeared a few times. The V gene is TRBV30, the J gene TRBJ2-7; 10 bases fit TRBD2. Germline CDR1 reads GTSNPN; CDR2 reads SVGIG (reference sequence). The CDR3 contains 14 residues. V lost 5 bases to trimming and J lost 2 bases; unmatched junction nucleotides: 6. The CDR3, as DNA: TGTGCCTGGGTCGAAGCGGGAGGGCCCTACGAGCAGTACTTC. It encodes CAWVEAGGPYEQYF.

The rearrangement uses TRBV25-1 and TRBJ1-1, with D unclear. The V end lost 10 bases, the J end lost 3 bases, and 15 bases lay between the germline ends. CDR1 and CDR2 from the germline V gene are MGHDK and SYGVNS. The CDR3 length is 13 residues. The CDR3 sequence is CANIRERDTEAFF. The CDR3 DNA reads TGTGCCAACATCCGAGAAAGGGACACTGAAGCTTTCTTT.

The chain combines TRBV5-5 with TRBJ1-4; D is ambiguous. The CDR3 totals 16 residues. CDR1 and CDR2 (germline): SGHKS, YYEKEE (reference sequence). Deletions cut 1 base from V and 1 base from J, with 11 bases between. For the CDR3, the DNA is TGTGCCAGCAGCTTGTATGGGGAAGGAACTAATGAAAAACTGTTTTTT. Protein product: CASSLYGEGTNEKLFF.

The V gene is TRBV6-6, the J gene TRBJ1-1, with a tentative D call TRBD1 (6 bases). The CDR3 is made up of 15 amino acids. V was trimmed by 5 bases and J by 0 bases, leaving 13 bases between them. Germline V gives CDR1 MNHNY, CDR2 SVGAGI (reference sequence). CDR3 amino acids: CASSLGGAMNTEAFF. The CDR3 DNA reads as TGTGCCAGCAGTCTGGGGGGGGCAATGAACACTGAAGCTTTCTTT.

This chain uses TRBV7-7 with TRBJ1-3, with TRBD1 matching over 8 bases. The junction had 7 bases not matched to a gene; V was cut back by 5 bases and J by 4 bases. The CDR3 is made up of 15 amino acids. Looked up from germline, CDR1 is SSHAT and CDR2 is FNYEAQ (reference sequence). The chain's CDR3 is CASSADRGSGNTIYF. As DNA, the CDR3 is TGTGCCAGCAGCGCCGACAGGGGTTCAGGAAACACCATATATTTT.